The rows below give T cell receptor beta chains drawn from one sample of a study of cytotoxic CD8 clonotypes in ibrutinib-treated CLL. TCRdb's copy holds only in-frame clones and misses some; the assay was immunoSEQ multiplex PCR. The sample consists of some 140,000 clones, around 93% of them appearing once. The sample in question was PBMCs, obtained after 12 months of ibrutinib treatment. Source of these receptors: a human donor with chronic lymphocytic leukemia. Both conserved end residues are part of each CDR3. The D gene is left open where the match is weak. Expanded clones get a size class; other rows say once, few or many, or leave the size out.

clone_size,v_call,d_call,j_call,cdr3_aa,cdr3_nt
.,TRBV20-1,.,TRBJ1-1,CSTERGPGAFF,TGCAGTACTGAAAGGGGTCCTGGAGCTTTCTTT
few,TRBV6-6,.,TRBJ1-4,CASTTVGEKLFF,TGTGCCAGCACAACAGTTGGTGAAAAACTGTTTTTT
.,TRBV6-5,.,TRBJ1-1,CASSYQTIGNTEAFF,TGTGCCAGCAGTTACCAGACGATAGGAAACACTGAAGCTTTCTTT
.,TRBV6-6,TRBD1,TRBJ2-5,CASIPTGRETQYF,TGTGCCAGCATTCCGACAGGGAGAGAGACCCAGTACTTC
once,TRBV10-2,TRBD2,TRBJ2-2,CASTAASGTNTGELFF,TGCGCCAGCACAGCGGCTAGCGGAACGAACACCGGGGAGCTGTTTTTT
few,TRBV18,.,TRBJ2-7,CASSPIAGAIGNEQYF,TGTGCCAGCTCACCAATTGCGGGGGCAATAGGGAACGAGCAGTACTTC
.,TRBV6-1,TRBD2,TRBJ2-7,CASRGTSLRRQYF,TGTGCCAGCAGAGGGACTAGTCTGAGGCGGCAGTACTTC
.,TRBV28,.,TRBJ1-1,CASSSNRNTEAFF,TGTGCCAGCAGTTCGAACAGAAACACTGAAGCTTTCTTT
.,TRBV9,.,TRBJ2-2,CASSAQVEGAGTGELFF,TGTGCCAGCAGCGCCCAAGTGGAGGGGGCTGGGACCGGGGAGCTGTTTTTT
.,TRBV27,TRBD2,TRBJ2-7,CASKLYSGRAYEQYF,TGTGCCAGCAAACTGTATAGCGGGAGGGCCTACGAGCAGTACTTC
.,TRBV7-9,TRBD2,TRBJ2-3,CASMGGRAADTQYF,TGTGCCAGCATGGGCGGGAGGGCCGCAGATACGCAGTATTTT
.,TRBV11-3,TRBD2,TRBJ2-1,CASSPGLAGDEQFF,TGTGCCAGCAGTCCGGGACTAGCGGGAGATGAGCAGTTCTTC
.,TRBV5-1,.,TRBJ2-7,CASKDPGSYEQYF,TGCGCCAGCAAGGACCCGGGGTCCTACGAGCAGTACTTC
.,TRBV29-1,TRBD1,TRBJ2-7,CSVDPGGAEQYF,TGCAGCGTTGACCCAGGGGGCGCCGAGCAGTACTTC
.,TRBV7-9,.,TRBJ1-5,CASSSTPSNQPQHF,TGTGCCAGCAGCTCGACACCCTCCAATCAGCCCCAGCATTTT
.,TRBV30,TRBD2,TRBJ2-4,CAWSPTSGIAKNIQYF,TGTGCCTGGAGTCCGACTAGCGGAATAGCCAAAAACATTCAGTACTTC
.,TRBV6-1,.,TRBJ2-1,CASQRYSYNEQFF,TGTGCCAGCCAGAGGTACTCCTACAATGAGCAGTTCTTC
.,TRBV4-1,TRBD1,TRBJ2-5,CASSQEDREATQYF,TGCGCCAGCAGCCAAGAGGACAGGGAGGCGACCCAGTACTTC
few,TRBV7-6,TRBD1,TRBJ1-1,CASSLTGQMNTEAFF,TGTGCCAGCAGCTTAACGGGACAGATGAACACTGAAGCTTTCTTT
.,TRBV7-9,TRBD1,TRBJ1-2,CASSFGQGAYGYTF,TGTGCCAGCAGCTTTGGACAGGGGGCCTATGGCTACACCTTC
.,TRBV25-1,.,TRBJ1-3,CASSPPVASGNTIYF,TGTGCCAGCAGTCCCCCCGTGGCCTCTGGAAACACCATATATTTT
.,TRBV5-1,TRBD2,TRBJ2-7,CASSTETGLAAAQYF,TGCGCCAGCAGCACCGAAACGGGACTAGCGGCGGCGCAGTACTTC
.,TRBV27,.,TRBJ2-3,CASSRRVSPTDTQYF,TGTGCCAGCAGTCGTCGGGTTAGCCCCACAGATACGCAGTATTTT
.,TRBV5-1,TRBD1,TRBJ1-2,CASSLTGGNYGYTF,TGCGCCAGCAGCTTGACAGGGGGCAACTATGGCTACACCTTC
.,TRBV28,TRBD1,TRBJ1-1,CASSLSRDRAEAFF,TGTGCCAGCAGTTTATCTAGGGACAGGGCTGAAGCTTTCTTT
.,TRBV7-9,TRBD1,TRBJ2-1,CASSPTSGTGKDEQFF,TGTGCCAGCAGCCCAACATCCGGGACAGGCAAGGATGAGCAGTTCTTC
.,TRBV4-3,.,TRBJ2-7,CASSQDGRGVYEQYF,TGCGCCAGCAGCCAAGATGGAAGGGGAGTATACGAGCAGTACTTC
.,TRBV30,.,TRBJ2-3,CAWSFGPASTDTQYF,TGTGCCTGGAGCTTCGGACCGGCTAGCACAGATACGCAGTATTTT
few,TRBV9,TRBD2,TRBJ2-7,CASSVGASGDYEQYF,TGTGCCAGCAGCGTAGGGGCTAGCGGCGATTACGAGCAGTACTTC
.,TRBV7-9,TRBD1,TRBJ2-3,CASSPQGDTQYF,TGTGCCAGCAGCCCACAGGGGGATACGCAGTATTTT
.,TRBV7-3,TRBD1,TRBJ1-4,CASSSGTAVHPTNEKLFF,TGTGCCAGCAGCTCCGGGACAGCCGTTCACCCAACTAATGAAAAACTGTTTTTT
.,TRBV29-1,TRBD2,TRBJ2-2,CSVEGRPSGSLSTGELFF,TGCAGCGTTGAAGGTCGTCCTAGCGGGAGTTTGAGCACCGGGGAGCTGTTTTTT
.,TRBV19,TRBD2,TRBJ2-7,CASSIVGLAGSSHSYEQYF,TGTGCCAGTAGTATAGTGGGACTAGCGGGATCCTCCCACTCCTACGAGCAGTACTTC
.,TRBV11-3,TRBD1,TRBJ2-7,CASSLEGQGTDEQYF,TGTGCCAGCAGCCTAGAGGGACAGGGGACGGACGAGCAGTACTTC
few,TRBV28,.,TRBJ1-5,CASSGIGTPLDQPQHF,TGTGCCAGCAGTGGGATTGGAACCCCTTTGGATCAGCCCCAGCATTTT
.,TRBV27,TRBD1,TRBJ1-1,CASLSRGTGEAFF,TGTGCCAGCCTATCCCGTGGGACAGGGGAAGCTTTCTTT
.,TRBV14,TRBD1,TRBJ2-7,CASSQEPEEPTQGYDTYEQYF,TGTGCCAGCAGCCAAGAGCCGGAAGAGCCTACACAGGGGTACGACACCTACGAGCAGTACTTC
once,TRBV9,TRBD2,TRBJ2-2,CASSVEAGGYGGELFF,TGTGCCAGCAGCGTAGAGGCGGGAGGGTACGGCGGGGAGCTGTTTTTT
once,TRBV5-1,.,TRBJ1-4,CASSPRISSSTNEKLFF,TGCGCCAGCAGCCCCCGGATAAGCTCATCAACTAATGAAAAACTGTTTTTT
.,TRBV27,.,TRBJ1-5,CASSLRALRWPQHF,TGTGCCAGCAGTTTAAGGGCTCTCAGATGGCCCCAGCATTTT
.,TRBV28,TRBD1,TRBJ2-7,CASRDRVSYEQYF,TGTGCCAGTAGGGACAGGGTGTCCTACGAGCAGTACTTC
.,TRBV11-3,.,TRBJ1-1,CASSSTGFTEAFF,TGTGCCAGCAGCTCCACAGGGTTCACTGAAGCTTTCTTT
.,TRBV28,.,TRBJ2-5,CASSLDAETQYF,TGTGCCAGCAGTTTGGACGCAGAGACCCAGTACTTC
.,TRBV27,TRBD2,TRBJ2-7,CASRLAGGYEQYF,TGTGCCAGCAGACTAGCGGGAGGGTACGAGCAGTACTTC
.,TRBV27,.,TRBJ2-1,CASSLRLLGGEQFF,TGTGCCAGCAGTTTAAGACTCTTAGGGGGTGAGCAGTTCTTC
few,TRBV20-1,.,TRBJ1-1,CSAMGDVEAFF,TGCAGTGCTATGGGGGACGTTGAAGCTTTCTTT
.,TRBV5-1,TRBD1,TRBJ2-1,CASSVGQAPYNEQFF,TGCGCCAGCAGCGTGGGACAGGCACCCTACAATGAGCAGTTCTTC
.,TRBV28,TRBD2,TRBJ2-2,CASSLGGLAGTGELFF,TGTGCCAGCAGTTTAGGGGGACTAGCGGGAACCGGGGAGCTGTTTTTT
.,TRBV7-6,TRBD2,TRBJ2-7,CASSRSGGLNEQYF,TGTGCCAGCAGCCGTAGCGGGGGCTTGAACGAGCAGTACTTC
.,TRBV28,TRBD1,TRBJ1-2,CASSPPRTGYYGYTF,TGTGCCAGCAGCCCCCCCAGGACAGGATACTATGGCTACACCTTC
.,TRBV21-1,.,TRBJ1-4,CASSKGAGREKLFF,TGTGCCAGCAGCAAGGGGGCTGGTCGGGAAAAACTGTTTTTT
.,TRBV6-5,.,TRBJ2-6,CASSYGSSGANVLTF,TGTGCCAGCAGTTACGGGAGCTCTGGGGCCAACGTCCTGACTTTC
.,TRBV25-1,.,TRBJ2-7,CASSESWQPYEQYF,TGTGCCAGCAGTGAGTCGTGGCAGCCCTACGAGCAGTACTTC
.,TRBV7-6,.,TRBJ2-7,CASSLKGGLAASEQYF,TGTGCCAGCAGCTTAAAAGGGGGTCTAGCGGCTTCCGAGCAGTACTTC
.,TRBV5-6,TRBD1,TRBJ2-4,CASSLAAGTGHTIQYF,TGTGCCAGCAGCTTGGCAGCCGGGACAGGGCATACCATTCAGTACTTC
once,TRBV10-1,.,TRBJ1-5,CASSVGTGDNQPQHF,TGCGCCAGCAGTGTCGGGACCGGGGATAATCAGCCCCAGCATTTT
.,TRBV11-2,TRBD2,TRBJ2-7,CASSPTSGSMGEQYF,TGTGCCAGCAGCCCGACTAGCGGGAGTATGGGCGAGCAGTACTTC
.,TRBV6-6,TRBD2,TRBJ2-1,CASSEGLAGVGEQFF,TGTGCCAGCAGTGAGGGACTAGCGGGAGTTGGTGAGCAGTTCTTC
.,TRBV7-2,TRBD2,TRBJ2-2,CASSFLAGGYAGELFF,TGTGCCAGCAGCTTCTTAGCGGGAGGGTATGCCGGGGAGCTGTTTTTT
.,TRBV2,TRBD1,TRBJ1-2,CASSLGQGNGYTF,TGTGCCAGCAGTTTGGGACAGGGAAATGGCTACACCTTC